The source of this TCR beta chain is a study of cytotoxic CD8 clonotypes in ibrutinib-treated CLL. As for the study in general: Partial responders around 25, complete 2; some twelve progressed and some 14 stayed in remission by median around 71 months. Study outcomes and limitations: Clonality was higher at ibrutinib response and returned toward baseline at progression. Higher circulating CD8+ T-cell counts strongly accompanied higher baseline clonality, above age-matched healthy donors. On treatment, the uncommon public clonotypes contracted or remained stable.

This clone showed up just a few times. Its specificity is unknown. Produced via immunoSEQ multiplex PCR; TCRdb's table is partial and in-frame only. Of nearly 300,000 clones listed, roughly four fifths were seen once; the top ten hold around 5.3%. This CDR3 is built from 15 residues. With V trimmed by 0 bases and J by 1 base, 1 base remained unmatched. The germline CDR1 and CDR2 sequences are SGHRS and YFSETQ. This receptor was identified in a human donor with chronic lymphocytic leukemia. This material consisted of PBMCs, taken at disease progression, from a patient treated with ibrutinib. This chain connects TRBV5-1 to TRBJ2-3; TRBD1 agrees at 8 bases. The CDR3 DNA reads TGCGCCAGCAGCTTGGAGGGACAGGGCACAGATACGCAGTATTTT. Translating it yields CASSLEGQGTDTQYF.